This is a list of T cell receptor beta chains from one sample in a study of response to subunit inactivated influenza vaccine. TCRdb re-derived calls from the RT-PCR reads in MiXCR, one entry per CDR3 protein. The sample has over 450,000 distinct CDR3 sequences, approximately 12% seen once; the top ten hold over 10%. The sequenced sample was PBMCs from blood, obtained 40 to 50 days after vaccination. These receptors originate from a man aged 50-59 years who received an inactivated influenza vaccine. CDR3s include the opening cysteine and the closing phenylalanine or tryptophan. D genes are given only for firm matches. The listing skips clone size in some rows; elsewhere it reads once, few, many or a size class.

DNA: TGTGCCAGCAGTCAGAGACAGGGGTATTCCTCTGGAAACACCATATATTTT; CDR3: CASSQRQGYSSGNTIYF; J: TRBJ1-3; size: few; V: TRBV12-3/TRBV12-4; D: TRBD1
DNA: TGTGCCAGCAGCTTAGGAGTTACTAGCGGGAGGGCGGGCAATGAGCAGTTCTTC; CDR3: CASSLGVTSGRAGNEQFF; J: TRBJ2-1; size: few; V: TRBV7-6; D: TRBD2
DNA: TGCGCCAGCAGCTTGAACGGGGTCGGGGACACCGGGGAGCTGTTTTTT; CDR3: CASSLNGVGDTGELFF; J: TRBJ2-2; size: NA; V: TRBV5-1; D: NA
DNA: TGCAGTGCTAGAGCCCAGGGATTCCCCTCCTACAATGAGCAGTTCTTC; CDR3: CSARAQGFPSYNEQFF; J: TRBJ2-1; size: NA; V: TRBV20-1; D: NA
DNA: TGTGCCAGCAGCTCCACATGGCCTGAGCAGTTCTTC; CDR3: CASSSTWPEQFF; J: TRBJ2-1; size: NA; V: TRBV7-9; D: NA
DNA: TGTGCCACCAGGAGACCGATCACCGGGGAGCTGTTTTTT; CDR3: CATRRPITGELFF; J: TRBJ2-2; size: NA; V: TRBV15; D: NA
DNA: TGTGCCAGCAGCCAAGATGGGTACGAGACCCAGTACTTC; CDR3: CASSQDGYETQYF; J: TRBJ2-5; size: medium-sized; V: TRBV14; D: NA
DNA: TGCAGTGCTAGACCCATGTCGGGGGACTATGGCTACACCTTC; CDR3: CSARPMSGDYGYTF; J: TRBJ1-2; size: few; V: TRBV20-1; D: NA
DNA: TGTGCCAGCAGCGTAGATCCTGGCTCGGGGACAGATACGCAGTATTTT; CDR3: CASSVDPGSGTDTQYF; J: TRBJ2-3; size: NA; V: TRBV9; D: NA
DNA: TGCAGTGCTAGTGGGGGTCGGCAGCCCCAGCATTTT; CDR3: CSASGGRQPQHF; J: TRBJ1-5; size: many; V: TRBV20-1; D: NA
DNA: TGTGCCAGCAGTTTCGCGTCAGGAAATTCACCCCTCCACTTT; CDR3: CASSFASGNSPLHF; J: TRBJ1-6; size: many; V: TRBV12-3/TRBV12-4; D: NA
DNA: TGTGCCAGCAGTTTAACCCCCGACGGGAATGAGCAGTTCTTC; CDR3: CASSLTPDGNEQFF; J: TRBJ2-1; size: few; V: TRBV12-3/TRBV12-4; D: NA
DNA: TGTGCCAGCAGTGAAAGGAGCTGGTTGAGTGAAAAACTGTTTTTT; CDR3: CASSERSWLSEKLFF; J: TRBJ1-4; size: NA; V: TRBV6-1; D: NA
DNA: TGCGCCAGCAAGGCAGGGGCCGGGGAGCTGTTTTTT; CDR3: CASKAGAGELFF; J: TRBJ2-2; size: few; V: TRBV10-2; D: NA
DNA: TGTGCCACCAGCAGAGATCAATTTGGAGGACAGGCTACCTACGAGCAGTACTTC; CDR3: CATSRDQFGGQATYEQYF; J: TRBJ2-7; size: NA; V: TRBV15; D: TRBD1
DNA: TGTGCCAGCTCACTTTTCGGATTCTCTACTAGCACAGATACGCAGTATTTT; CDR3: CASSLFGFSTSTDTQYF; J: TRBJ2-3; size: few; V: TRBV18; D: NA
DNA: TGTGCCAGCAGCCAACTGGACGGGTTCGATGAGCAGTTCTTC; CDR3: CASSQLDGFDEQFF; J: TRBJ2-1; size: many; V: TRBV7-2; D: NA